The 23 T cell receptor beta chains below all came from one sample that was sequenced in a study of blood T cell repertoires in COVID-19. Profiled with immunoSEQ multiplex PCR; TCRdb holds only in-frame clones, not every one. The sample gives roughly 150,000 clones, over 75% of which show up once; about 5% is in the top ten. Sequencing was carried out using peripheral blood. Receptors originate from a woman between 45 and 65 years old with acute or convalescent COVID-19.

The gene calls are TRBV7-2 and TRBJ1-2; D uncertain. The V end lost 3 bases, the J end lost 3 bases, and 14 bases lay between the germline ends. This CDR3 contains 15 residues. Germline lookup yields CDR1 SGHTA and CDR2 FQGNSA. The DNA of the CDR3 is TGTGCCAGCAGCTTGAAGGTGGGCGCCCACTATGGCTACACCTTC. Protein sequence: CASSLKVGAHYGYTF.

This clone was found a few times. V usage is TRBV27 and J usage is TRBJ2-2; a weak D match, TRBD1 (6 bases). Germline loops: CDR1 MNHEY, CDR2 SMNVEV (reference sequence). Trimming took 4 bases from V and 3 from J, leaving 9 bases between them. The CDR3 consists of 14 residues. The CDR3 spells CASSSNRDTGELFF. The CDR3 DNA reads as TGTGCCAGCAGTTCCAACAGGGACACCGGGGAGCTGTTTTTT.

The chain carries TRBV2 and TRBJ2-7; 10 positions agree with TRBD1. This CDR3 is 13 amino acids long. Germline trimming cut 4 bases from V and 5 bases from J; bases unmatched to any gene: 2. The germline CDR1 and CDR2 sequences are SNHLY and FYNNEI. CDR3 sequence reads: CASSGGTGDEQYF. The CDR3 DNA reads TGTGCCAGCAGTGGGGGGACAGGGGACGAGCAGTACTTC.

This clone was counted between two and nine times. J is TRBJ1-1 and V is TRBV6-4; TRBD1 is a possible D gene (5 bases). CDR3 size: 13 residues. The V end was cut by 4 bases, the J end by 1 base, with 7 bases between. Germline lookup yields CDR1 MRHNA and CDR2 SNTAGT. Here the CDR3 reads CASSAGKNTEAFF. The CDR3 region has the DNA TGTGCCAGCAGTGCAGGGAAGAACACTGAAGCTTTCTTT.

This clone turned up a few times. V is TRBV5-6 and J is TRBJ2-5; TRBD2 matches at 8 bases. The V gene end was trimmed by 0 bases and the J gene end by 4 bases; junction bases not matched to a gene: 5. CDR3 length equals 15 residues. Germline loops: CDR1 SGHDT, CDR2 YYEEEE. The DNA of the CDR3 is TGTGCCAGCAGCTTGGTCGGGGGGGCCCCAGAGACCCAGTACTTC. As protein: CASSLVGGAPETQYF.

This rearrangement joins TRBV5-1 to TRBJ1-3; D unclear. Germline loops: CDR1 SGHRS, CDR2 YFSETQ. The CDR3 sequence is 15 residues long. The germline V and J ends were trimmed by 3 bases and 0 bases, with 10 bases remaining between them. The CDR3 loop is CASSSSDSSGNTIYF. The CDR3, as DNA: TGCGCCAGCAGCTCGTCCGATAGCTCTGGAAACACCATATATTTT. Filled out from reference TRBV5-1 and TRBJ1-3, the complete variable domain reads KAGVTQTPRYLIKTRGQQVTLSCSPISGHRSVSWYQQTPGQGLQFLFEYFSETQRNKGNFPGRFSGRQFSNSRSEMNVSTLELGDSALYLCASSSSDSSGNTIYFGEGSWLTVV.

This rearrangement joins TRBV6-2 or TRBV6-3 to TRBJ1-4; 8 nucleotides line up with TRBD1. The ends lost 6 bases at V and 7 bases at J; junction bases unmatched: 10. This CDR3 is built from 15 residues. Germline assignment: CDR1 MNHEY and CDR2 SVGEGT. The CDR3 loop is CASSLWVGQGEKLFF. The CDR3 DNA follows: TGTGCCAGCAGCCTCTGGGTCGGACAGGGTGAAAAACTGTTTTTT.

The chain is built from TRBV4-2 and TRBJ2-2; TRBD1 matches at 8 bases. CDR1 is LGHNA and CDR2 is YNFKEQ in the germline V gene. Unmatched junction bases numbered 7, after V lost 10 bases and J lost 3 bases. CDR3 length: 14 residues. The CDR3 DNA reads as TGTGCCACCAAGACAGGGGCTGACACCGGGGAGCTGTTTTTT. As protein: CATKTGADTGELFF.

The chain uses TRBV7-6 and TRBJ1-1; TRBD1 is a possible D gene (5 bases). The CDR3 covers 13 residues. Trimming took off 5 bases at V and 6 bases at J, with 13 bases between the two ends. In germline, CDR1 is SGHVS, CDR2 FNYEAQ. CDR3 sequence reads: CASSTTGAAEAFF. CDR3 DNA sequence: TGTGCCAGCAGCACTACTGGGGCGGCTGAAGCTTTCTTT.

A word on this clone: A read error may produce the germline difference seen at one junction end. This rearrangement joins TRBV12-3 or TRBV12-4 to TRBJ1-2, with D possibly TRBD1 on 6 matching bases. The length of the CDR3 is 13 residues. The CDR3 nucleotides read TGTGCCAGCAGTGAAAGACCCCCTCGGACAGCCCACTTC. It codes for CASSERPPRTAHF.

This chain uses TRBV4-2 with TRBJ1-5; TRBD1 aligns across 10 bases. Losses at the gene ends were 8 bases for V and 7 bases for J; bases not matched to a gene: 2. The germline V gene has CDR1 LGHNA and CDR2 YNFKEQ. The CDR3 has 12 amino acids. The CDR3: CASGTGDQPQHF. In nucleotides, the CDR3 is TGTGCCAGCGGGACAGGGGACCAGCCCCAGCATTTT.

The chain couples TRBV3-1 (or the pseudogene TRBV3-2) to TRBJ2-2, with 7 bases identical to TRBD2. CDR3 size: 11 residues. The V and J ends lost 8 bases and 6 bases, in that order; junction bases with no gene match: 0. CDR1 and CDR2 from the germline V gene are LGHDT and YNNKEL (reference sequence). The CDR3: CASRGAGELFF. The CDR3 DNA is TGTGCCAGCCGGGGGGCCGGGGAGCTGTTTTTT.

This rearrangement joins TRBV5-1 to TRBJ1-1; 11 nucleotides line up with TRBD1. This CDR3 comprises 14 residues. V dropped 6 bases and J dropped 4; count of bases not matched to a gene: 5. Per the germline V gene, CDR1 is SGHRS and CDR2 is YFSETQ. The CDR3 nucleotides read TGCGCCAGCACCGCCGGGACAGGGGGCACTGAAGCTTTCTTT. Protein: CASTAGTGGTEAFF.

V usage is TRBV7-2 and J usage is TRBJ2-1; the match to TRBD1 covers 10 bases. This CDR3 is 13 amino acids long. Trimming at V came to 8 bases and at J to 9 bases, leaving 7 bases not matched to a gene. Per the germline V gene, CDR1 is SGHTA and CDR2 is FQGNSA. CDR3 sequence: CASGGQGDGEQFF. The CDR3, as DNA: TGTGCCAGCGGTGGACAGGGGGACGGTGAGCAGTTCTTC.

The chain combines TRBV7-9 with TRBJ1-5, with D possibly being TRBD1 (5 bases). The V gene lost 4 bases and the J gene lost 9 bases, with 7 bases spanning the gap. Germline-derived CDR1 and CDR2 are SEHNR and FQNEAQ (reference sequence). This CDR3 has 11 residues. DNA for the CDR3: TGTGCCAGCAGCTACCAGGGGCCCCAGCATTTT. Translating it yields CASSYQGPQHF.

The chain uses TRBV3-1 (or the pseudogene TRBV3-2) and TRBJ1-2; a weak D match, TRBD1 (5 bases). V was pared by 3 bases and J by 8 bases, with 19 bases between. The CDR3 length is 15 residues. The germline V gene encodes CDR1 LGHDT and CDR2 YNNKEL (reference sequence). The DNA for the CDR3 is TGTGCCAGCAGCCAGACCGGGGCGGGGGAAGGAGGCTACACCTTC. It specifies CASSQTGAGEGGYTF.

This clone has only a few counts. The chain employs TRBV11-1 and TRBJ1-2, with 7 bases fitting TRBD1. CDR3 length equals 14 residues. V shed 5 bases and J 4 bases; nucleotides not matched to a gene: 7. From germline, CDR1 is SGHAT and CDR2 FQDESV (reference sequence). This chain's CDR3 is CASSNRDSGYGYTF. The CDR3 DNA is TGTGCCAGCAGCAACAGGGACAGTGGCTATGGCTACACCTTC. Based on the CDR3 plus reference TRBV11-1 and TRBJ1-2, the full variable domain is EAEVAQSPRYKITEKSQAVAFWCDPISGHATLYWYRQILGQGPELLVQFQDESVVDDSQLPKDRFSAERLKGVDSTLKIQPAELGDSAMYLCASSNRDSGYGYTFGSGTRLTVV.

The J gene is TRBJ1-5, the V gene TRBV6-2 or TRBV6-3, with 10 positions matching TRBD1. The CDR3 covers 15 residues. Germline V lookup: CDR1 MNHEY, CDR2 SVGEGT. V trimming: 6 bases; J trimming: 5 bases; junction bases outside the gene matches: 7. The CDR3 bases are TGTGCCAGCAGCGACCCCGGGACAGGGGATCAGCCCCAGCATTTT. This codes for CASSDPGTGDQPQHF.

This clone occurred a few times. The V call is TRBV7-6, the J call TRBJ1-4, with TRBD1 matching 7 bases. The germline gives CDR1 SGHVS, CDR2 FNYEAQ. The V and J ends lost 7 bases and 8 bases, in that order; junction bases with no gene match: 16. The CDR3 is made up of 16 amino acids. CDR3 in DNA: TGTGCCAGCACCGTAGAAGCCAGGGGGGAATACGAAAAACTGTTTTTT. Translation gives CASTVEARGEYEKLFF.

The chain uses TRBV18 and TRBJ1-2; D might be TRBD1 (5 bases). Germline CDR1 is KGHSH and CDR2 is LQKENI. This CDR3 is built from 17 residues. V was cut by 3 bases and J by 4 bases, with 21 bases left in between. The CDR3 DNA follows: TGTGCCAGCTCACCGAAGGGCAGGGCCGAACTCTCCTATGGCTACACCTTC. This codes for CASSPKGRAELSYGYTF.

This chain links TRBV30 with TRBJ1-1, with TRBD1 matching 7 bases. Germline values: CDR1 GTSNPN, CDR2 SVGIG (reference sequence). The CDR3 covers 13 residues. Trimming at V came to 6 bases and at J to 4 bases, leaving 8 bases not matched to a gene. Written as DNA, the CDR3 is TGTGCCTGCGACAGGGTAGAAGGCACTGAAGCTTTCTTT. Translating gives CACDRVEGTEAFF. Complete variable domain (other parts from reference TRBV30 and TRBJ1-1): SQTIHQWPATLVQPVGSPLSLECTVEGTSNPNLYWYRQAAGRGLQLLFYSVGIGQISSEVPQNLSASRPQDRQFILSSKKLLLSDSGFYLCACDRVEGTEAFFGQGTRLTVV.

Only a few counts were recorded for this clone. The gene calls are TRBV4-3 and TRBJ1-1, with D tentatively TRBD1 (5 bases). The CDR3 is 15 amino acids. In germline, CDR1 is LGHNA, CDR2 YSLEER. Trimming took 2 bases from V and 6 from J, leaving 16 bases between them. The DNA for the CDR3 is TGCGCCAGCAGCCAACTATGGGGGGAAGACGCTGAAGCTTTCTTT. This translates into CASSQLWGEDAEAFF.

The chain links TRBV28 to TRBJ1-6; tentatively, D is TRBD1 (6 bases). Trimming removed 5 bases at V and 8 bases at J, with 13 bases between. CDR3 length: 14 amino acids. From germline, CDR1 is MDHEN and CDR2 SYDVKM. The CDR3 spells CASSPGHGDSPLHF. The CDR3 coding sequence is TGTGCCAGCAGTCCGGGACACGGGGATTCACCCCTCCACTTT.